The rows below give T cell receptor beta chains drawn from one sample of a study of a mutant IDH1 vaccine in newly diagnosed glioma. Here immunoSEQ multiplex PCR was the method, and the copy in TCRdb shows in-frame clones only, minus some. This sample yields 30,000 to 40,000 clones, of which about 79% are seen a single time; 24% belongs to the top ten. The antigens of these receptors remain unknown. The sequenced sample was PBMCs, obtained from a glioma patient whose treatment included an IDH1 peptide vaccine. The source is a man aged 25-40 years with glioma. CDR3s include the opening cysteine and the closing phenylalanine or tryptophan. Fields, in order: J gene, clone size, D gene, V gene, CDR3 protein, CDR3 DNA. A D gene is named only where the DNA matches it firmly. Clone size, where shown, is once, few, many, or a class for clones that have expanded.

TRBJ1-1 NA TRBD1 TRBV29-1 CSVVGQGARAFF TGCAGCGTTGTCGGCCAGGGGGCGCGGGCTTTCTTT
TRBJ2-7 NA NA TRBV5-4 CASSQDGGENYEQYF TGCGCCAGCAGCCAAGATGGTGGGGAGAACTACGAGCAGTACTTC
TRBJ1-2 NA NA TRBV7-2 CASSLESARVNYGYTF TGTGCCAGCAGCTTAGAGTCCGCCAGGGTTAACTATGGCTACACCTTC
TRBJ2-1 NA NA TRBV6-5 CASSYSDMANEQFF TGTGCCAGCAGTTACTCAGACATGGCTAATGAGCAGTTCTTC
TRBJ1-2 NA NA TRBV5-6 CASSLADYGYTF TGTGCCAGCAGCTTGGCCGACTATGGCTACACCTTC
TRBJ2-1 once NA TRBV2 CASSENGLYNEQFF TGTGCCAGCAGTGAAAACGGCCTGTACAATGAGCAGTTCTTC
TRBJ1-4 NA NA TRBV4-3 CASSQDLPGGEKLFF TGCGCCAGCAGCCAAGATCTACCCGGCGGTGAAAAACTGTTTTTT
TRBJ1-1 NA NA TRBV19 CASTPRGPGTEAFF TGTGCCAGTACCCCTCGGGGGCCGGGAACTGAAGCTTTCTTT
TRBJ1-2 NA NA TRBV12-5 CASGLVIMGARDYGYTF TGTGCTAGTGGTTTGGTAATAATGGGGGCGCGGGACTATGGCTACACCTTC
TRBJ2-2 NA NA TRBV5-1 CASSPEPGRNTGELFF TGCGCCAGCAGCCCGGAGCCGGGACGGAACACCGGGGAGCTGTTTTTT
TRBJ2-7 NA NA TRBV28 CASSHSYEQYF TGTGCCAGCAGTCACTCCTACGAGCAGTACTTC
TRBJ2-1 NA TRBD2 TRBV5-1 CASSSGLGSYNEQFF TGCGCCAGCAGCTCGGGACTAGGCTCCTACAATGAGCAGTTCTTC
TRBJ2-3 once NA TRBV20-1 CSARLKNTQYF TGCAGTGCTAGACTCAAAAATACGCAGTATTTT
TRBJ2-7 few NA TRBV15 CATSRKGGTFYEQYF TGTGCCACCAGCAGGAAAGGGGGGACTTTCTACGAGCAGTACTTC
TRBJ2-1 NA NA TRBV5-1 CASSLELPESSYNEQFF TGCGCCAGCAGCTTGGAGTTACCGGAGAGCTCCTACAATGAGCAGTTCTTC
TRBJ1-1 NA NA TRBV19 CASSMGKTTEAFF TGTGCCAGTAGTATGGGGAAGACAACTGAAGCTTTCTTT
TRBJ2-1 NA TRBD1 TRBV27 CASSLFHEGASYNEQFF TGTGCCAGCAGTTTATTTCACGAGGGGGCATCCTACAATGAGCAGTTCTTC
TRBJ1-4 NA NA TRBV27 CASSFDRLNEKLFF TGTGCCAGCAGTTTTGACAGATTAAATGAAAAACTGTTTTTT
TRBJ1-5 NA TRBD1 TRBV30 CAWNPDTGDQPQHF TGTGCCTGGAACCCGGACACAGGGGATCAGCCCCAGCATTTT
TRBJ2-7 NA NA TRBV5-1 CASSLLAGPDYEQYF TGCGCCAGCAGCTTGTTGGCGGGGCCCGACTACGAGCAGTACTTC
TRBJ2-6 NA NA TRBV5-6 CASRETGANVLTF TGTGCCTCCCGGGAGACTGGGGCCAACGTCCTGACTTTC
TRBJ2-2 NA TRBD2 TRBV5-6 CASSLAWLGGSRTGELFF TGTGCCAGCAGCTTGGCCTGGCTAGGCGGGAGTCGAACCGGGGAGCTGTTTTTT
TRBJ1-3 NA NA TRBV5-4 CASSLAGPNTIYF TGTGCCAGCAGCCTCGCGGGACCCAACACCATATATTTT
TRBJ2-1 NA NA TRBV29-1 CSVAQGYNEQFF TGCAGCGTTGCTCAGGGCTACAATGAGCAGTTCTTC
TRBJ1-5 medium-sized NA TRBV10-1 CASSESWNSGPQHF TGCGCCAGCAGTGAGTCTTGGAATTCCGGGCCCCAGCATTTT
TRBJ1-1 NA NA TRBV14 CASSREGVMNTEAFF TGTGCCAGCAGCCGGGAAGGGGTCATGAACACTGAAGCTTTCTTT
TRBJ1-2 NA NA TRBV27 CASSLSRQGVDYGYTF TGTGCCAGCAGTTTATCCCGGCAGGGTGTGGACTATGGCTACACCTTC
TRBJ1-2 NA NA TRBV29-1 CSVERGDYGYTF TGCAGCGTTGAGAGGGGAGACTATGGCTACACCTTC
TRBJ2-7 NA NA TRBV30 CAWSVPATGSYEQYF TGTGCCTGGAGTGTTCCGGCCACAGGGAGCTACGAGCAGTACTTC
TRBJ1-5 NA NA TRBV1 CTSIQTDRGDQPQHF TGCACCAGCATCCAAACCGACAGGGGGGATCAGCCCCAGCATTTT
TRBJ1-4 NA NA TRBV4-1 CASSQSNVYEKLFF TGCGCCAGCAGCCAGTCCAACGTATATGAAAAACTGTTTTTT
TRBJ2-1 NA NA TRBV5-1 CASSLEGPRGNEQFF TGCGCCAGCAGCTTGGAAGGGCCCAGGGGCAATGAGCAGTTCTTC
TRBJ2-7 NA NA TRBV19 CASSTLRAGEQYF TGTGCCAGTAGTACCCTGAGGGCTGGAGAACAGTACTTC
TRBJ1-1 medium-sized TRBD1 TRBV2 CASSLGQGRTEAFF TGTGCCAGCAGTTTAGGACAGGGTCGGACTGAAGCTTTCTTT
TRBJ1-5 few NA TRBV6-1 CASSEHRDGYQPQHF TGTGCCAGCAGTGAACACAGGGATGGATATCAGCCCCAGCATTTT
TRBJ2-7 once NA TRBV5-1 CASTLYEQYF TGCGCCAGCACCCTCTACGAGCAGTACTTC
TRBJ1-2 NA NA TRBV5-6 CASSSSLQGNYGYTF TGTGCCAGCAGCTCATCTTTACAGGGCAACTATGGCTACACCTTC
TRBJ2-2 NA NA TRBV27 CASSLTRAGELFF TGTGCCAGCAGCCTGACCCGAGCCGGGGAGCTGTTTTTT
TRBJ2-1 NA NA TRBV6-1 CASSEKGWVPSYNEQFF TGTGCCAGCAGTGAAAAGGGTTGGGTTCCATCCTACAATGAGCAGTTCTTC
TRBJ1-3 NA NA TRBV30 CAWSVGLRNTIYF TGTGCCTGGAGTGTCGGGCTGCGAAACACCATATATTTT